This TCR beta chain is from a study of blood T cell repertoires in COVID-19. For the study at large: Nucleic acid was either cDNA or gDNA, and it came from T cells, B-cell-depleted T cells, or PBMCs.

The CDR3 has 17 amino acids. Looked up from germline, CDR1 is SGHRS and CDR2 is YFSETQ. V dropped 4 bases and J dropped 3 bases, with 19 bases sitting between them. TCRdb keeps only in-frame clones here, not all; method: immunoSEQ multiplex PCR. The sample holds 250,000 to 350,000 clones; roughly 91% are singletons and the top ten take about 0.8%. The sequence came from a man under 40 with acute or convalescent COVID-19. The material sequenced was peripheral blood. V gene TRBV5-1 combines with J gene TRBJ2-2; D is possibly TRBD2 (6 bases). The chain's CDR3 is CASSTSVTGDYTGELFF. CDR3 sequence (DNA): TGCGCCAGCAGCACTTCCGTAACGGGAGATTACACCGGGGAGCTGTTTTTT.